Presented here are 14 T cell receptor beta chains from one specimen sequenced in a study of post-analysis software for immune sequencing data. Which antigens these TCRs recognize remains unknown. Study results and limitations: When patients were compared with controls, about five TRBV segments were more frequent, TRBV5-6, TRBV5-1 and TRBV20-1 among them.

Sequencing libraries made from TCR beta cDNA carried unique molecular identifiers. TCRdb reprocessed the PCR reads via MiXCR and lists one record per CDR3 protein. The sample has hundreds of thousands of distinct CDR3 sequences; just under 30% are singletons. Sequenced input: blood. Receptors were obtained from a girl between 10 and 17 years old with multiple sclerosis.

The V and J genes are TRBV20-1 and TRBJ2-7, with 10 bases aligning to TRBD2. CDR3 length: 14 amino acids. In germline, CDR1 is DFQATT, CDR2 SNEGSKA (reference sequence). V was pared by 5 bases and J by 3 bases, with 7 bases of the junction left unmatched. The CDR3 sequence: CSACASGSVYEQYF. The CDR3 DNA reads as TGCAGTGCTTGCGCTAGCGGGAGCGTCTACGAGCAGTACTTC.

This clonotype was observed a few times. The chain uses TRBV10-3 and TRBJ2-2; D call uncertain. The CDR3 sequence is 14 residues long. CDR1 is ENHRY and CDR2 is SYGVKD in the germline V gene. Between the trimmed V and J ends, which lost 2 bases and 3 bases, there was a span of 7 bases. This CDR3 is CAISEGVDTGELFF. Written as DNA, the CDR3 is TGTGCCATCAGTGAGGGGGTGGACACCGGGGAGCTGTTTTTT.

The rearrangement links TRBV28 to TRBJ2-5; a possible D gene is TRBD2 (5 bases). Germline loops: CDR1 MDHEN, CDR2 SYDVKM. The CDR3 is 12 residues long. V lost 6 bases and J lost 6, with 11 bases in between. In DNA form, the CDR3 reads TGTGCCAGCAGCCACCTGACTAAGACCCAGTACTTC. Amino acids: CASSHLTKTQYF.

This clonotype has just one count. A read error may be the cause here, since a much bigger clone is one base away. The chain joins TRBV29-1 to TRBJ2-1; 13 nucleotides agree with TRBD2. CDR3 length equals 16 residues. CDR1 and CDR2 (germline): SQVTM, ANQGSEA. This chain's CDR3 is CSVEALTSGRASEQCF. The CDR3 bases are TGCAGCGTTGAAGCATTAACTAGCGGGAGGGCCAGTGAGCAGTGCTTC.

DNA for the CDR3: TGTGCCAGCTCACCATTGAACTCCTATAATTCACCCCTCCACTTT. This gives the protein CASSPLNSYNSPLHF. V usage is TRBV18 and J usage is TRBJ1-6; D unresolved. The V end lost 2 bases, the J end lost 0 bases, and 5 bases lay between the germline ends. Per germline, CDR1 KGHSH and CDR2 LQKENI. The CDR3 sequence is 15 residues long.

This clonotype was seen more than once but under ten times. The chain couples TRBV20-1 to TRBJ2-1; D ambiguous. The CDR3 totals 12 residues. Looked up from germline, CDR1 is DFQATT and CDR2 is SNEGSKA (reference sequence). The V end lost 6 bases, the J end lost 7 bases, and 13 bases lay between the germline ends. This CDR3 is CSAGRIVNEQFF. CDR3 in DNA: TGCAGTGCCGGTAGAATAGTGAATGAGCAGTTCTTC.

This clonotype was found a few times. This chain links TRBV3-1 with TRBJ2-1; no clear D gene. The germline gives CDR1 LGHDT, CDR2 YNNKEL (reference sequence). This CDR3 comprises 14 residues. Trimming removed 0 bases from V and 5 bases from J, with 8 bases in between. CDR3: CASSQEASDNEQFF. For the CDR3, the DNA is TGTGCCAGCAGCCAAGAAGCTAGTGACAATGAGCAGTTCTTC.

The chain combines TRBV20-1 with TRBJ2-2; D is possibly TRBD1 or TRBD2 (5 bases each). The germline V and J ends were trimmed by 3 bases and 6 bases, with 8 bases remaining between them. The CDR3 contains 12 residues. Germline CDR1 DFQATT, CDR2 SNEGSKA (reference sequence). The CDR3 sequence is CSASEGPGELFF. As DNA, the CDR3 is TGCAGTGCTAGTGAGGGGCCCGGGGAGCTGTTTTTT.

This chain connects TRBV7-2 to TRBJ1-2, with 9 bases matching TRBD1. The CDR3 extends over 14 amino acids. Germline V gives CDR1 SGHTA, CDR2 FQGNSA. Unmatched junction bases numbered 8, after V lost 6 bases and J lost 6 bases. The CDR3 reads CASRKTGGVHGYTF. CDR3 coding DNA: TGTGCCAGCAGGAAGACAGGGGGTGTCCATGGCTACACCTTC.

The chain uses TRBV15 and TRBJ1-2; D not certain. The ends were cut back, 0 bases at V and 3 bases at J, with 11 bases in the middle. The CDR3 has 15 residues. The germline gives CDR1 LNHNV, CDR2 YYDKDF (reference sequence). The CDR3 region is CATSRDQRIHYGYTF. CDR3 nucleotide sequence: TGTGCCACCAGCAGAGATCAGCGGATACACTATGGCTACACCTTC.

CDR3 residues: CSARPRRGLRNTEAFF. The CDR3 DNA is TGCAGTGCTAGACCTCGCAGGGGGCTTAGAAACACTGAAGCTTTCTTT. The chain links TRBV20-1 to TRBJ1-1, with TRBD1 matching 8 bases. CDR3 length: 16 amino acids. Germline-derived CDR1 and CDR2 are DFQATT and SNEGSKA (reference sequence). Trimming removed 2 bases from V and 2 bases from J; junction bases left unmatched: 10.

The chain joins TRBV9 to TRBJ2-1, with 9 bases that match TRBD2. The CDR3 spans 16 residues. Losses at the gene ends were 2 bases for V and 6 bases for J; bases not matched to a gene: 9. Germline loops: CDR1 SGDLS, CDR2 YYNGEE. The CDR3 coding sequence is TGTGCCAGCAGCGTTGATCTAGCGGGAATGCCCAATGAGCAGTTCTTC. This encodes CASSVDLAGMPNEQFF. The full variable domain, completed using reference TRBV9 and TRBJ2-1, is DSGVTQTPKHLITATGQRVTLRCSPRSGDLSVYWYQQSLDQGLQFLIQYYNGEERAKGNILERFSAQQFPDLHSELNLSSLELGDSALYFCASSVDLAGMPNEQFFGPGTRLTVL.

The chain is built from TRBV20-1 and TRBJ2-2; no reliable D call. This CDR3 comprises 12 residues. Deletions cut 3 bases from V and 7 bases from J, with 9 bases between. Germline CDR1 reads DFQATT; CDR2 reads SNEGSKA (reference sequence). The CDR3 protein is CSARDPGGELFF. The CDR3 DNA is TGCAGTGCTAGGGATCCCGGCGGGGAGCTGTTTTTT.

There are a few counts of this clonotype. V usage is TRBV24-1 and J usage is TRBJ2-3; a weak D match, TRBD1 (6 bases). The V end was cut by 3 bases, the J end by 0 bases, with 15 bases between. CDR1 is KGHDR and CDR2 is SFDVKD in the germline V gene. The CDR3 covers 17 residues. CDR3 sequence (DNA): TGTGCCACCAGTGATCCCAGCCCAGGGGCAAGCACAGATACGCAGTATTTT. This gives the protein CATSDPSPGASTDTQYF.